The 30 T cell receptor beta chains in this list originate from one sample, sequenced in a study of neurological immune-mediated disorders. Using its own MiXCR run on the 5' RACE reads, TCRdb lists one record per CDR3 protein. The sample records approximately 45,000 distinct CDR3 sequences, roughly 13% being singletons. Indicated time point: longitudinal time-point 3. The material sequenced was PBMCs. These receptors came from a man aged 25 to 45 in good health.

This clonotype appeared many times. The genes are TRBV29-1 and TRBJ2-7; D possibly matches TRBD1 or TRBD2 (5 bases each). CDR3 length: 13 amino acids. Germline CDR1 SQVTM, CDR2 ANQGSEA. The CDR3 nucleotides are TGCATCTTATCCGGGACGGACACCTACGAGCAGTACTTC. Amino acid sequence: CILSGTDTYEQYF.

There are many counts of this clonotype. V and J are TRBV14 and TRBJ1-1; D unclear. Germline V gene lookup returns CDR1 SGHDN and CDR2 FVKESK. The length of the CDR3 is 13 residues. Trimming pared 3 bases from V and 4 bases from J, leaving 9 bases between. This chain's CDR3 is CASSQDWVTEAFF. Here the CDR3 DNA reads TGTGCCAGCAGCCAGGACTGGGTCACTGAAGCTTTCTTT.

This clonotype was recorded many times. The rearrangement links TRBV10-3 to TRBJ2-3; no reliable D call. The CDR3 runs 13 residues. The germline CDR1 and CDR2 sequences are ENHRY and SYGVKD. Trimming stripped 0 bases from V and 5 bases from J, with 6 bases between. The CDR3 nucleotides are TGTGCCATCAGTGAGTCTTTAGGAGATACGCAGTATTTT. Translating gives CAISESLGDTQYF.

There are many counts of this clonotype. This chain joins TRBV28 and TRBJ2-7; 7 nucleotides match TRBD2. Germline lookup yields CDR1 MDHEN and CDR2 SYDVKM. After removal of 2 bases from V and 3 bases from J, the junction contained 4 bases not matched to a gene. This CDR3 contains 14 residues. CDR3 DNA: TGTGCCAGCAGTTTAAGTGGGGGGGGCTACGAGCAGTACTTC. Translating gives CASSLSGGGYEQYF.

The J gene is TRBJ2-6, the V gene TRBV19, with 7 bases lining up with TRBD1. V shed 5 bases, J shed 4 bases, and the junction held 5 bases outside the gene matches. This CDR3 is 15 amino acids long. In germline, CDR1 is LNHDA, CDR2 SQIVND (reference sequence). CDR3 DNA: TGTGCCAGTAGTGGTGACAGGGCCGGGGCCAACGTCCTGACTTTC. As protein: CASSGDRAGANVLTF.

This clonotype came up many times. This sequence joins TRBV27 and TRBJ2-1; 9 nucleotides align to TRBD2. The CDR3 is 16 amino acids. The V gene end was trimmed by 6 bases and the J gene end by 8 bases; junction bases not matched to a gene: 14. The V gene's germline CDR1 is MNHEY and CDR2 SMNVEV (reference sequence). In DNA, the CDR3 is TGTGCCAGCAGAAAATTGGGGGCGGGAGGGGGCCATGAGCAGTTCTTC. The encoded protein is CASRKLGAGGGHEQFF.

This clonotype was seen at least ten times. The gene calls are TRBV5-1 and TRBJ2-2; 9 bases line up with TRBD1. CDR1 and CDR2 (germline): SGHRS, YFSETQ. CDR3 length: 15 amino acids. V shed 5 bases and J 5 bases; nucleotides not matched to a gene: 7. CDR3 residues: CASRQTGGVTGELFF. For the CDR3, the DNA is TGCGCCAGCAGGCAGACAGGGGGAGTTACCGGGGAGCTGTTTTTT.

This clonotype was seen ten or more times. The rearrangement uses TRBV5-1 and TRBJ2-2; 10 positions agree with TRBD2. Germline V gene data show CDR1 as SGHRS and CDR2 as YFSETQ. The junction had 4 bases not matched to a gene; V was cut back by 4 bases and J by 1 base. This CDR3 spans 16 amino acids. The CDR3 protein is CASSGGLALNTGELFF. The CDR3 nucleotides read TGCGCCAGCAGCGGGGGACTAGCGCTGAACACCGGGGAGCTGTTTTTT.

In this sample, this clonotype turned up many times. V gene TRBV24-1 combines with J gene TRBJ2-2, with D unclear. V lost 4 bases and J 4 bases, leaving 0 bases between the germline ends. The CDR3 is made up of 11 amino acids. The germline CDR1 and CDR2 sequences are KGHDR and SFDVKD. CDR3 sequence (DNA): TGTGCCACCAGTGACACCGGGGAGCTGTTTTTT. Translating it yields CATSDTGELFF.

This clonotype has a handful of counts. The V gene is TRBV5-1, the J gene TRBJ2-1, with D perhaps matching TRBD1 (6 bases). The CDR3 is 16 residues long. With 3 bases removed from V and 5 bases from J, the gap between germline ends came to 18 bases. Per germline, CDR1 SGHRS and CDR2 YFSETQ. The CDR3, as DNA: TGCGCCAGCAGCTCAGGGGCCGGGAATGCGAACAATGAGCAGTTCTTC. This translates into CASSSGAGNANNEQFF.

A few counts support this clonotype. The chain links TRBV29-1 to TRBJ2-7; TRBD2 matches at 14 bases. With V trimmed by 7 bases and J by 2 bases, 10 bases remained unmatched. Germline V gene sequence: CDR1 SQVTM, CDR2 ANQGSEA. CDR3 size: 16 residues. The CDR3 DNA reads TGCAGCGGCCACCTTGGGACTAGCGGGAGACCCTACGAGCAGTACTTC. Translating it yields CSGHLGTSGRPYEQYF.

This clonotype came up many times. The rearrangement joins TRBV7-2 to TRBJ2-7; 7 bases agree with TRBD2. This CDR3 region has 13 residues. From germline, CDR1 is SGHTA and CDR2 FQGNSA. Trimming removed 5 bases from V and 3 bases from J; junction bases left unmatched: 4. The CDR3 DNA reads TGTGCCAGCAGCGTCCCGGGAGGCTACGAGCAGTACTTC. Amino acid sequence: CASSVPGGYEQYF.

This clonotype was recorded at least ten times. This chain uses TRBV5-1 with TRBJ2-2, with 8 bases fitting TRBD1. V was clipped by 0 bases and J by 7 bases; unmatched bases: 8. Germline CDR1 SGHRS, CDR2 YFSETQ. The length of the CDR3 is 16 residues. This CDR3 is CASSLDLQGAGGELFF. In DNA, the CDR3 is TGCGCCAGCAGCTTGGATCTTCAGGGGGCTGGCGGGGAGCTGTTTTTT.

This clonotype was observed many times. The gene calls are TRBV20-1 and TRBJ2-7; 7 nucleotides align to TRBD1. The germline V gene encodes CDR1 DFQATT and CDR2 SNEGSKA (reference sequence). This CDR3 comprises 13 residues. V lost 5 bases, J lost 2 bases, and 6 bases stayed unmatched. The CDR3 nucleotides read TGCAGTGCTTTATCTGGGACAGCCTACGAGCAGTACTTC. It codes for CSALSGTAYEQYF.

At least ten counts were recorded for this clonotype. The chain couples TRBV20-1 to TRBJ2-6, with D perhaps TRBD1 or TRBD2 (5 bases each). The CDR3 has 17 residues. V shed 2 bases and J shed 0 bases, with 14 bases lying between them. The V gene's germline CDR1 is DFQATT and CDR2 SNEGSKA (reference sequence). The CDR3 bases are TGCAGTGCTAGATCAGGGAGCCCGAGCTCTGGGGCCAACGTCCTGACTTTC. Translated: CSARSGSPSSGANVLTF.

This clonotype came up many times. The rearrangement links TRBV20-1 to TRBJ2-5, with a possible D match to TRBD2 (7 bases). The ends were cut back, 4 bases at V and 4 bases at J, with 22 bases in the middle. CDR3 length: 16 amino acids. CDR1 is DFQATT, CDR2 SNEGSKA, per germline (reference sequence). The CDR3 nucleotides are TGCAGTGCTACAGTTGGGGGAGGGGGAGTGCGAGAGACCCAGTACTTC. It codes for CSATVGGGGVRETQYF.

This clonotype was detected only a few times. The gene calls are TRBV12-3 or TRBV12-4 and TRBJ2-5; D possibly corresponds to TRBD1 (6 bases). This CDR3 comprises 14 residues. V lost 3 bases and J 1 base, leaving 9 bases between the germline ends. DNA for the CDR3: TGTGCCAGCAGTTTCGGACAGACCCAAGAGACCCAGTACTTC. Its protein product is CASSFGQTQETQYF.

In its sample, this clonotype was seen many times. The J gene is TRBJ2-7, the V gene TRBV5-1; D is perhaps TRBD2 (6 bases). CDR1 and CDR2 from the germline V gene are SGHRS and YFSETQ. The CDR3 is made up of 13 amino acids. Trimming pared 3 bases from V and 5 bases from J, leaving 12 bases between. CDR3 coding DNA: TGCGCCAGCAGCTGGGAGACTAGTGACGAGCAGTACTTC. It yields the protein CASSWETSDEQYF.

This clonotype was recorded many times. The chain uses TRBV5-1 and TRBJ2-1; a weak D match, TRBD2 (5 bases). The CDR3 contains 15 residues. Trimming stripped 4 bases from V and 7 bases from J, with 18 bases between. Per the germline V gene, CDR1 is SGHRS and CDR2 is YFSETQ. In DNA form, the CDR3 reads TGCGCCAGCAGCCCGTTCCCGGGATCCTCAAATGAGCAGTTCTTC. Protein sequence: CASSPFPGSSNEQFF.

This clonotype showed up many times. CDR3 nucleotide sequence: TGTGCCAGCAGCTCGTTTACTAGCGGATATTACTCCTACGAGCAGTACTTC. Residues: CASSSFTSGYYSYEQYF. The chain uses TRBV7-8 and TRBJ2-7; 8 bases line up with TRBD2. The CDR3 runs 17 residues. With 4 bases clipped from V and 0 bases from J, the junction kept 11 bases outside the gene matches. The germline V gene has CDR1 SGHVS and CDR2 FQNEAQ.

This clonotype was seen repeatedly, ten times or more. The chain links TRBV5-1 to TRBJ2-5; D possibly corresponds to TRBD1 (5 bases). Germline lookup yields CDR1 SGHRS and CDR2 YFSETQ. The CDR3 loop spans 15 amino acids. V was cut by 0 bases and J by 3 bases, with 12 bases left in between. DNA for the CDR3: TGCGCCAGCAGCTTGGATAGGGGCAGGGAAGAGACCCAGTACTTC. Encoded protein: CASSLDRGREETQYF.

This clonotype was recorded at least ten times. The chain employs TRBV7-2 and TRBJ1-2, with 9 nucleotides matching TRBD1. J lost 7 bases, V lost 5 bases, and 8 bases had no gene match. The germline V gene has CDR1 SGHTA and CDR2 FQGNSA. The CDR3 is 14 residues long. The CDR3 loop reads CASSVTGGDSGYTF. The CDR3 region has the DNA TGTGCCAGCAGCGTCACAGGGGGCGATTCTGGCTACACCTTC.

This clonotype has a count of ten or more. The rearrangement uses TRBV7-2 and TRBJ1-5; D not resolved. In germline, CDR1 is SGHTA, CDR2 FQGNSA. The CDR3 has 13 amino acids. The germline V and J ends were trimmed by 4 bases and 5 bases, with 9 bases remaining between them. Written as DNA, the CDR3 is TGTGCCAGCAGCTCGAACGGGGATCAGCCCCAGCATTTT. It yields the protein CASSSNGDQPQHF. Looking up the rest from reference TRBV7-2 and TRBJ1-5 gives the full variable domain: GAGVSQSPSNKVTEKGKDVELRCDPISGHTALYWYRQSLGQGLEFLIYFQGNSAPDKSGLPSDRFSAERTGGSVSTLTIQRTQQEDSAVYLCASSSNGDQPQHFGDGTRLSIL.

As DNA, the CDR3 is TGCGCCAGCAGCTTGGGCGGATCTAGCACAGATACGCAGTATTTT. Encoded protein: CASSLGGSSTDTQYF. The chain has TRBV5-1 and TRBJ2-3, with unresolved D. The V end was cut by 0 bases, the J end by 0 bases, with 8 bases between. CDR1 is SGHRS, CDR2 YFSETQ, per germline. The CDR3 covers 15 residues.

This clonotype was counted ten times or more. The rearrangement uses TRBV5-6 and TRBJ2-5, with D maybe TRBD2 (6 bases). The CDR3 covers 14 residues. CDR1 is SGHDT and CDR2 is YYEEEE in the germline V gene. V lost 4 bases to trimming and J lost 8 bases, with 18 bases between them. In DNA form, the CDR3 reads TGTGCCAGCAGCCCACGCGGGGCCCGGTTTACCCAGTACTTC. This encodes CASSPRGARFTQYF.

The chain is built from TRBV28 and TRBJ2-5; D possibly corresponds to TRBD1 (5 bases). Germline V gene data show CDR1 as MDHEN and CDR2 as SYDVKM. The CDR3 runs 13 residues. Trimming took 6 bases from V and 2 from J, leaving 10 bases between them. In DNA form, the CDR3 reads TGTGCCAGCAGACTCGACAGTCAAGAGACCCAGTACTTC. It specifies CASRLDSQETQYF.

This clonotype was counted at least ten times. This chain's CDR3 is CASSEVLGRGRGTGELFF. Written as DNA, the CDR3 is TGTGCCAGCAGTGAAGTTCTCGGCAGGGGGCGCGGGACCGGGGAGCTGTTTTTT. V gene TRBV6-4 combines with J gene TRBJ2-2, with 8 bases matching TRBD1. CDR1 is MRHNA, CDR2 SNTAGT, per germline. This CDR3 comprises 18 residues. Trimming cost V 3 bases and J 5 bases; bases outside gene matches: 14.

A remark on this clonotype: At one boundary the junction diverges from the germline segment, which might be a read error. The rearrangement links TRBV29-1 to TRBJ1-5; a possible D gene is TRBD1 (6 bases). This CDR3 has 14 amino acids. CDR1 and CDR2 from the germline V gene are SQVTM and ANQGSEA. CDR3 loop: CSVTSQDSNQPQHF. The CDR3 region has the DNA TGCAGCGTTACCAGCCAGGACAGCAATCAGCCCCAACATTTT.

Many counts were recorded for this clonotype. The chain joins TRBV20-1 to TRBJ2-1; D possibly uses TRBD1 or TRBD2 (5 bases each). The CDR3 spans 14 residues. Germline CDR1 DFQATT, CDR2 SNEGSKA (reference sequence). V lost 4 bases and J 7 bases, leaving 17 bases between the germline ends. In nucleotides, the CDR3 is TGCAGTGCTATCAGAGGGGCGCTAGGGAATGAGCAGTTCTTC. It yields the protein CSAIRGALGNEQFF.

This clonotype appeared many times. The J gene is TRBJ2-2, the V gene TRBV28, with TRBD1 matching over 9 bases. Germline V gives CDR1 MDHEN, CDR2 SYDVKM. After removal of 4 bases from V and 3 bases from J, the junction contained 3 bases not matched to a gene. CDR3 size: 15 residues. CDR3 residues: CASSSGTGHTGELFF. The DNA of the CDR3 is TGTGCCAGCAGTTCCGGGACAGGGCACACCGGGGAGCTGTTTTTT.